This is a list of T cell receptor beta chains from one sample in a study of T cell responses to AZD1222 COVID-19 vaccine. The data were produced by immunoSEQ multiplex PCR, yet TCRdb's version contains in-frame clones alone and is incomplete. Among about 46,000 clones listed, around 90% were seen once. This sample comprised peripheral blood, obtained 28 days after the second AZD1222 dose. The receptors were sampled from an adult who received the AZD1222 COVID-19 vaccine. The CDR3 runs from the conserved cysteine through the conserved F or W. Rows may omit the clone size; those that give it use once, few, many or a size class.

>-|TRBV6-5
CASSNRDPRIETQYF
>-|TRBV7-2
CASSLVWGGGGNTQYF
>once|TRBV27
CASSSRATLIYNSPLHF
>-|TRBV4-1
CASSQDSGSGGYTF
>-|TRBV13
CASSSPLAGGTDTQYF
>-|TRBV7-4
CASSLWYEQYF
>-|TRBV10-3
CATQGQGSPRQYF
>-|TRBV28
CASSLVRGAGQPQHF
>once|TRBV4-1
CASSQAVDTQYF
>-|TRBV18
CASSSDRGRLAFF
>-|TRBV7-9
CASSSWTGWSYEQYF
>-|TRBV7-9
CASSLTPLGEETYEQYF
>-|TRBV19
CASSIEVGGEAFF
>-|TRBV18
CASSPTGSNYGYTF
>-|TRBV19
CASSNARGSNSPLHF
>-|TRBV7-2
CASSLVRGLWYEQYF
>-|TRBV9
CASSVVGIGSGNTIYF
>-|TRBV3-1/TRBV3-2
CASSQDGGGGIYEQYF
>once|TRBV28
CASQGAGGPYEQYF
>-|TRBV4-1
CASSQDRSGSVLETQYF
>-|TRBV9
CASSVGGTYNEQFF
>-|TRBV6-2/TRBV6-3
CASSSRTGANTGELFF
>-|TRBV7-2
CASSLDGGLSYEQYF
>-|TRBV23-1
CARITRQGPRLYEQYF
>-|TRBV3-1/TRBV3-2
CASSQEEALNTEAFF
>-|TRBV11-1
CASSRDRGTEAFF
>-|TRBV29-1
CSGGTGGGYTF
>-|TRBV9
CASSVWQGADTQYF
>-|TRBV5-4
CASSFGGNTEAFF
>-|TRBV11-2
CASSFSGWRNNEQFF
>-|TRBV5-1
CASSSLGLNQPQHF
>once|TRBV9
CASSVGDSTSGNTIYF
>-|TRBV29-1
CSVQSGGGSTEAFF
>once|TRBV5-5
CASINGLAVYNEQFF
>once|TRBV6-5
CASRDRGGNIQYF
>-|TRBV30
CAWSLAERIFTEAFF
>few|TRBV5-4
CASSLSPGTVNTEAFF
>-|TRBV29-1
CSVEDGGASYEQYF
>-|TRBV27
CASAKGVGTNNEQFF
>-|TRBV19
CASSIQGAGTEAFF
>few|TRBV28
CASSLFSGSYTGELFF
>-|TRBV18
CASSPSGQGINEQFF
>-|TRBV9
CASSGGSTAITGELFF
>once|TRBV6-5
CASRTSGFQPQHF
>once|TRBV6-5
CASSLTGAYTEAFF
>-|TRBV19
CASSIGSGSTDTQYF
>few|TRBV10-3
CAISERGTTYEQYF
>-|TRBV4-1
CASSARTGGGEQYF
>few|TRBV12-3/TRBV12-4
CASTPENYNEQFF
>once|TRBV18
CASSPGTGGLRHTIYF
>-|TRBV6-5
CASSYSFSRVEQYF
>once|TRBV7-2
CASSLDRGTNYGYTF
>once|TRBV4-1
CASSLQWGDNNEQYF
>-|TRBV10-2
CASKGSSSTDTQYF
>once|TRBV28
CASSLLSRGTEAFF
>-|TRBV18
CASSPSRQGPLSGNTIYF
>-|TRBV9
CASSVEGSNNYNEQFF
>-|TRBV2
CASTRWVYNEQFF